The 21 T cell receptor beta chains reported below all come from one sample, sequenced in a study of beta chain features in type 1 diabetes. Since all of the isolated RNA was reverse transcribed, expressed TCRB transcripts were what got sequenced. Libraries were prepared by immunoSEQ multiplex PCR; TCRdb keeps only in-frame clonotypes and omits some of them. This table has hundreds of thousands of clones, about 15% appearing once. Sequencing used central memory CD4+ T cells from blood. The receptors stem from a man between 25 and 39 years old in good health.

V is TRBV7-2 and J is TRBJ2-4, with D unclear. Trimming stripped 7 bases from V and 0 bases from J, with 25 bases between. The CDR3 is 19 amino acids. Germline loops: CDR1 SGHTA, CDR2 FQGNSA. The CDR3 spells CASTQAGTPIHLAKNIQYF. The DNA for the CDR3 is TGTGCCAGCACCCAAGCTGGCACCCCCATACATTTAGCCAAAAACATTCAGTACTTC.

V usage is TRBV5-6 and J usage is TRBJ1-5; 7 bases agree with TRBD1. This CDR3 is 16 amino acids long. CDR1 and CDR2 from the germline V gene are SGHDT and YYEEEE. The J segment lost 9 bases and the V segment lost 4 bases, leaving 16 bases of the junction unmatched. CDR3 amino acids: CASSTGGQVASRPQHF. The CDR3 region has the DNA TGTGCCAGCAGCACGGGTGGACAGGTCGCTAGTCGGCCCCAGCATTTT.

This clone has a handful of counts. The chain links TRBV10-2 to TRBJ2-2; TRBD2 matches at 11 bases. The J segment lost 2 bases and the V segment lost 5 bases, leaving 7 bases of the junction unmatched. The CDR3 spans 17 residues. CDR1 is WSHSY, CDR2 SAAADI, per germline. The CDR3 here is CASSSGLAGDNTGELFF. The CDR3 coding sequence is TGCGCCAGCAGTTCTGGACTAGCGGGCGATAACACCGGGGAGCTGTTTTTT.

This clone appeared a few times. The chain combines TRBV4-3 with TRBJ2-5; D gene unclear. V gave up 4 bases and J gave up 5 bases, with 14 bases separating them. Germline-derived CDR1 and CDR2 are LGHNA and YSLEER. This CDR3 is built from 14 residues. The DNA for the CDR3 is TGCGCCAGCAGCCGAGACTTAAACCGGGAGACCCAGTACTTC. It yields the protein CASSRDLNRETQYF.

The chain has TRBV18 and TRBJ1-1, with 10 bases matching TRBD1. The CDR3 contains 13 residues. In germline, CDR1 is KGHSH, CDR2 LQKENI. V lost 4 bases and J lost 8; bases outside the gene matches: 4. The CDR3 nucleotides are TGTGCCAGCTCACACCGGGACAGGGGCGAAGCTTTCTTT. This codes for CASSHRDRGEAFF.

CDR3 DNA sequence: TGTGCCAGCAGCCCTTCCTATACGCAGTATTTT. Protein product: CASSPSYTQYF. This chain uses TRBV11-3 with TRBJ2-3; D not resolved. The V end was cut by 5 bases, the J end by 7 bases, with 7 bases between. CDR3 size: 11 residues. CDR1 and CDR2 from the germline V gene are SGHNT and YENEEA.

J is TRBJ2-6 and V is TRBV19; the D is unclear. Trimming removed 4 bases at V and 0 bases at J, with 1 base between. Germline values: CDR1 LNHDA, CDR2 SQIVND (reference sequence). The CDR3 totals 13 residues. The CDR3 DNA follows: TGTGCCAGTAGTACCTCTGGGGCCAACGTCCTGACTTTC. Translating it yields CASSTSGANVLTF. Combining the CDR3 with reference TRBV19 and TRBJ2-6 gives the whole variable domain DGGITQSPKYLFRKEGQNVTLSCEQNLNHDAMYWYRQDPGQGLRLIYYSQIVNDFQKGDIAEGYSVSREKKESFPLTVTSAQKNPTAFYLCASSTSGANVLTFGAGSRLTVL.

This clone was found a few times. This CDR3 is CASTSGGPSTDTQYF. CDR3 nucleotide sequence: TGCGCCAGCACTAGCGGGGGACCCAGCACAGATACGCAGTATTTT. The chain uses TRBV5-1 and TRBJ2-3; TRBD2 matches at 10 bases. CDR1 is SGHRS and CDR2 is YFSETQ in the germline V gene. This CDR3 has 15 residues. V was pared by 6 bases and J by 0 bases, with 4 bases of the junction left unmatched. The complete variable domain, with remaining parts taken from reference TRBV5-1 and TRBJ2-3, reads KAGVTQTPRYLIKTRGQQVTLSCSPISGHRSVSWYQQTPGQGLQFLFEYFSETQRNKGNFPGRFSGRQFSNSRSEMNVSTLELGDSALYLCASTSGGPSTDTQYFGPGTRLTVL.

CDR3 region: CASSNGQGGVYGYTF. The CDR3 DNA reads as TGTGCCAGCAGCAATGGACAGGGGGGCGTCTATGGCTACACCTTC. J is TRBJ1-2 and V is TRBV5-6; 10 bases agree with TRBD1. After removal of 4 bases from V and 4 bases from J, the junction contained 7 bases not matched to a gene. From germline, CDR1 is SGHDT and CDR2 YYEEEE. The CDR3 runs 15 residues.

The chain employs TRBV5-6 and TRBJ1-5, with D unclear. V shed 2 bases and J shed 2 bases, with 11 bases lying between them. This CDR3 region has 15 residues. CDR1 and CDR2 (germline): SGHDT, YYEEEE. The CDR3 sequence is CASSFGLVRNQPQHF. The CDR3 coding sequence is TGTGCCAGCAGCTTCGGGTTGGTACGCAATCAGCCCCAGCATTTT.

The V and J genes are TRBV19 and TRBJ2-5; 10 nucleotides agree with TRBD1. The CDR3 covers 13 residues. V was pared by 8 bases and J by 8 bases, with 8 bases of the junction left unmatched. Germline V gene data show CDR1 as LNHDA and CDR2 as SQIVND (reference sequence). CDR3 DNA sequence: TGTGCCAGTTACACCGGACAGGGGGGAACCCAGTACTTC. Translating gives CASYTGQGGTQYF.

There are a few counts of this clone. The rearrangement uses TRBV7-9 and TRBJ2-1; no definite D call. Trimming took 3 bases from V and 9 from J, leaving 12 bases between them. The germline V gene encodes CDR1 SEHNR and CDR2 FQNEAQ (reference sequence). The CDR3 spans 13 residues. The CDR3 DNA reads TGTGCCAGCAGCTTTGGACCAGCCGGTGAGCAGTTCTTC. As protein: CASSFGPAGEQFF.

This clone was seen a few times. The J gene is TRBJ2-7, the V gene TRBV19, with D tentatively TRBD1 (5 bases). The CDR3 spans 13 residues. V was shortened by 4 bases and J by 5 bases, with 12 bases between the two germline ends. Germline V gene lookup returns CDR1 LNHDA and CDR2 SQIVND (reference sequence). In DNA, the CDR3 is TGTGCCAGTAGTAGACAGTGGGCAAACGAGCAGTACTTC. This codes for CASSRQWANEQYF.

There are a few counts of this clone. The gene calls are TRBV5-5 and TRBJ2-3; D remains unclear. The CDR3 is 15 amino acids. V lost 3 bases to trimming and J lost 2 bases, with 13 bases between them. Germline CDR1 SGHKS, CDR2 YYEKEE (reference sequence). The CDR3 region is CASSSAMGITDTQYF. The DNA for the CDR3 is TGTGCCAGCAGCTCTGCGATGGGGATCACAGATACGCAGTATTTT. The full variable domain, with the rest looked up from reference TRBV5-5 and TRBJ2-3, is DAGVTQSPTHLIKTRGQQVTLRCSPISGHKSVSWYQQVLGQGPQFIFQYYEKEERGRGNFPDRFSARQFPNYSSELNVNALLLGDSALYLCASSSAMGITDTQYFGPGTRLTVL.

For the CDR3, the DNA is TGTGCCAGCAGCGGGGAGATCGGGACCATCGACCAAGAGACCCAGTACTTC. Residues: CASSGEIGTIDQETQYF. The chain couples TRBV11-2 to TRBJ2-5; D is tentatively TRBD1 or TRBD2 (5 bases each). Trimming stripped 5 bases from V and 0 bases from J, with 19 bases between. Germline lookup yields CDR1 SGHAT and CDR2 FQNNGV. This CDR3 contains 17 residues.

This sequence joins TRBV11-2 and TRBJ2-7; TRBD1 matches 7 bases. J lost 7 bases, V lost 0 bases, and 6 bases had no gene match. The CDR3 is 14 residues long. Germline values: CDR1 SGHAT, CDR2 FQNNGV. CDR3 sequence (DNA): TGTGCCAGCAGCTTAGATCGAGGGGGCGTGGAGCAGTACTTC. It yields the protein CASSLDRGGVEQYF. Looking up the rest from reference TRBV11-2 and TRBJ2-7 gives the full variable domain: EAGVAQSPRYKIIEKRQSVAFWCNPISGHATLYWYQQILGQGPKLLIQFQNNGVVDDSQLPKDRFSAERLKGVDSTLKIQPAKLEDSAVYLCASSLDRGGVEQYFGPGTRLTVT.

This clone occurred a few times. This same CDR3 is encoded by further DNA sequences in the sample. The chain carries TRBV7-2 and TRBJ2-3; D is perhaps TRBD1 (6 bases). Germline V CDR1 and CDR2: SGHTA, FQGNSA. Trimming took off 4 bases at V and 5 bases at J, with 10 bases between the two ends. The CDR3 extends over 13 amino acids. Written as DNA, the CDR3 is TGTGCCAGCAGCTCACAGGGAGTAGATACGCAGTATTTT. Translation gives CASSSQGVDTQYF.

This clone occurred a few times. The chain carries TRBV5-1 and TRBJ2-5; 7 bases agree with TRBD2. The V segment lost 0 bases and the J segment 1 base; nucleotides outside the gene matches: 3. CDR1 and CDR2 (germline): SGHRS, YFSETQ. The CDR3 loop spans 15 amino acids. The CDR3 bases are TGCGCCAGCAGCTTGGTGCGGGGGAGCCAAGAGACCCAGTACTTC. Its protein is CASSLVRGSQETQYF.

This chain connects TRBV5-6 to TRBJ2-6; possibly TRBD2 for D (6 bases). CDR1 and CDR2 (germline): SGHDT, YYEEEE. V was clipped by 3 bases and J by 0 bases, with 13 bases between them. The length of the CDR3 is 17 residues. This CDR3 reads CASSSPGLNSGANVLTF. CDR3 in DNA: TGTGCCAGCAGCTCCCCGGGACTGAACTCTGGGGCCAACGTCCTGACTTTC.

The chain recombines TRBV11-2 with TRBJ2-5, with D possibly matching TRBD2 (6 bases). V shed 7 bases and J shed 1 base, with 10 bases lying between them. Germline V lookup: CDR1 SGHAT, CDR2 FQNNGV. The CDR3 consists of 13 residues. CDR3 in DNA: TGTGCCAGCAAACGTAGCGGCCAAGAGACCCAGTACTTC. Protein sequence: CASKRSGQETQYF.

A few counts support this clone. V and J are TRBV5-4 and TRBJ1-2, with 10 positions matching TRBD1. The J segment lost 8 bases and the V segment lost 3 bases, leaving 7 bases of the junction unmatched. This CDR3 has 14 residues. Germline assignment: CDR1 SGHNT and CDR2 YYREEE (reference sequence). CDR3 in amino acids: CASSSGDRGRGYTF. DNA of the CDR3: TGTGCCAGCAGCTCGGGGGACAGGGGTCGGGGCTACACCTTC.